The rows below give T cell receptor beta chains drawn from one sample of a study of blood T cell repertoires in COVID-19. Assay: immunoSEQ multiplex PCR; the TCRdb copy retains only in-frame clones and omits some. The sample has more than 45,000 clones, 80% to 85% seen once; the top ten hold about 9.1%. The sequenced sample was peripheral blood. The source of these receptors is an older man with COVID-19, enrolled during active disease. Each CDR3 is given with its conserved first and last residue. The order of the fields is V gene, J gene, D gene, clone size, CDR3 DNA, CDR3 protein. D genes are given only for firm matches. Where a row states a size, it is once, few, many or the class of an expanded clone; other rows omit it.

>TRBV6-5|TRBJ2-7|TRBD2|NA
TGTGCCAGCAGTTACGGTGGGGGGGCCTACGAGCAGTACTTC
CASSYGGGAYEQYF
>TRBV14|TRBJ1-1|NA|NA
TGTGCCAGCAGCCAATACGGGGTCGTGGACACTGAAGCTTTCTTT
CASSQYGVVDTEAFF
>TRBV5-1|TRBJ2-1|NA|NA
TGCGCCAGCAGCGGGACTCGGTACAATGAGCAGTTCTTC
CASSGTRYNEQFF
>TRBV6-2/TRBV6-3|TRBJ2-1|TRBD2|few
TGTGCCAGCAGTTATAGAGCGGGGGGGGGCAATGAGCAGTTCTTC
CASSYRAGGGNEQFF
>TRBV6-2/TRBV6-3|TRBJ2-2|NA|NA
TGTGCCAGCACTTACTCCCCGGAGACCGGGGAGCTGTTTTTT
CASTYSPETGELFF
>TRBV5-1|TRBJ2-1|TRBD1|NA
TGCGCCAGCAGCGGGGGACAGGGGGCGGTCTACAATGAGCAGTTCTTC
CASSGGQGAVYNEQFF
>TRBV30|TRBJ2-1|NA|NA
TGTGCCTGGAGTCCCGGCGGCGGAGCCTACAATGAGCAGTTCTTC
CAWSPGGGAYNEQFF
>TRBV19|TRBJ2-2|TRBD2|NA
TGTGCCAGTAGTATAGGCCCTAGCGGAGAGGGGACCGGGGAGCTGTTTTTT
CASSIGPSGEGTGELFF
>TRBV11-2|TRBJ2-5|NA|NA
TGTGCCAGCAGCGCCACAACGGGGGAGGAGACCCAGTACTTC
CASSATTGEETQYF
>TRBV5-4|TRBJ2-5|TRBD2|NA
TGTGCCACCAACTGGGGAGGGCGGGAGACCCAGTACTTC
CATNWGGRETQYF